Each of the 23 T cell receptor beta chains below was sequenced from the same sample in a study of breast tumors, draining lymph nodes, adjacent tissues. In TCRdb, the multiplex PCR reads were re-called with MiXCR into one record per CDR3 protein. The sample lists 14,000 to 15,000 distinct CDR3 sequences, roughly 50% occurring once. Input material: tumor-adjacent breast tissue. Receptors originate from a female donor with breast cancer. Some clones in this sample may be carry-over from other donors' samples.

This clonotype was observed many times. CDR3 sequence (DNA): TGTGCCAGCAGCGTCGTAGCGGGAGAGTGGGACAATGAGCAGTTCTTC. Amino acids: CASSVVAGEWDNEQFF. The chain joins TRBV9 to TRBJ2-1; the match to TRBD2 covers 9 bases. Germline values: CDR1 SGDLS, CDR2 YYNGEE. This CDR3 comprises 16 residues. Trimming took 2 bases from V and 5 from J; bases not matched to a gene: 8. Looking up the rest from reference TRBV9 and TRBJ2-1 gives the full variable domain: DSGVTQTPKHLITATGQRVTLRCSPRSGDLSVYWYQQSLDQGLQFLIQYYNGEERAKGNILERFSAQQFPDLHSELNLSSLELGDSALYFCASSVVAGEWDNEQFFGPGTRLTVL.

This clonotype was detected ten times or more. The chain uses TRBV20-1 and TRBJ2-7, with 7 bases fitting TRBD1. The V gene's germline CDR1 is DFQATT and CDR2 SNEGSKA (reference sequence). J was trimmed by 3 bases and V by 1 base; bases with no gene match: 9. This CDR3 is 15 amino acids long. The CDR3, as DNA: TGCAGTGCTAGAGCTTGGGACAGTTTCAACTACGAGCAGTACTTC. It yields the protein CSARAWDSFNYEQYF.

The chain combines TRBV7-8 with TRBJ1-2; D remains ambiguous. CDR1 and CDR2 (germline): SGHVS, FQNEAQ. The CDR3 extends over 12 amino acids. V dropped 5 bases and J dropped 1 base, with 5 bases sitting between them. CDR3 sequence reads: CASSLDNYGYTF. In nucleotides, the CDR3 is TGTGCCAGCAGCCTAGATAACTATGGCTACACCTTC.

This clonotype was seen at least ten times. This chain joins TRBV27 and TRBJ1-6; the D is unclear. The CDR3 loop spans 13 amino acids. Germline values: CDR1 MNHEY, CDR2 SMNVEV (reference sequence). Trimming pared 2 bases from V and 10 bases from J, leaving 9 bases between. This CDR3 is CASSLNPNSPLHF. In DNA form, the CDR3 reads TGTGCCAGCAGTTTAAATCCAAACTCACCCCTCCACTTT.

In its sample, this clonotype ranks as medium-sized (0.01 to 0.1%). The chain uses TRBV4-2 and TRBJ1-4; the match to TRBD1 covers 7 bases. Germline V gene sequence: CDR1 LGHNA, CDR2 YNFKEQ. V shed 3 bases, J shed 2 bases, and the junction held 0 bases outside the gene matches. The CDR3 runs to 14 residues. CDR3 coding DNA: TGTGCCAGCAGCCAGGGACAGACTAATGAAAAACTGTTTTTT. Its translation: CASSQGQTNEKLFF.

This clonotype was observed at least ten times. The V and J genes are TRBV12-3 or TRBV12-4 and TRBJ2-3, with D unclear. V was cut by 6 bases and J by 6 bases, with 10 bases left in between. This CDR3 is 12 amino acids long. The CDR3 sequence is CASRIEEDTQYF. In DNA form, the CDR3 reads TGTGCCAGCAGGATAGAGGAGGATACGCAGTATTTT.

As DNA, the CDR3 is TGCGCCAGCAGCAGGCTAGCGGGAGGGCGCACCGGGGAGCTGTTTTTT. Translating gives CASSRLAGGRTGELFF. V is TRBV5-1 and J is TRBJ2-2; 12 nucleotides match TRBD2. The CDR3 contains 16 residues. V lost 4 bases and J lost 4; bases outside the gene matches: 5. The germline V gene encodes CDR1 SGHRS and CDR2 YFSETQ. Full variable domain (rest looked up from reference TRBV5-1 and TRBJ2-2): KAGVTQTPRYLIKTRGQQVTLSCSPISGHRSVSWYQQTPGQGLQFLFEYFSETQRNKGNFPGRFSGRQFSNSRSEMNVSTLELGDSALYLCASSRLAGGRTGELFFGEGSRLTVL.

Many counts were recorded for this clonotype. This rearrangement joins TRBV5-6 to TRBJ1-6, with unresolved D. This CDR3 spans 15 amino acids. Trimming pared 4 bases from V and 0 bases from J, leaving 8 bases between. Germline CDR1 is SGHDT and CDR2 is YYEEEE. The CDR3: CASSPGSSYNSPLHF. For the CDR3, the DNA is TGTGCCAGCAGCCCCGGGAGCTCCTATAATTCACCCCTCCACTTT.

This clonotype was counted ten times or more. With a much larger clone just one base away, this may be a read error. The chain recombines TRBV7-9 with TRBJ2-5; D might be TRBD1 (5 bases). Germline CDR1 SEHNR, CDR2 FQNEAQ (reference sequence). This CDR3 region has 15 residues. The CDR3 coding sequence is TGTGCCAGCAGCTTAGGTTTAGGGGAAAAAGAGACCCAGCACTTC. Translated, it gives CASSLGLGEKETQHF.

The table lists this clonotype with a few counts. The chain joins TRBV5-5 to TRBJ1-2, with 12 positions matching TRBD1. The V gene end was trimmed by 0 bases and the J gene end by 8 bases; junction bases not matched to a gene: 8. The CDR3 contains 16 residues. Per germline, CDR1 SGHKS and CDR2 YYEKEE (reference sequence). The CDR3 loop is CASSLEFLGQGAGYTF. The CDR3 region has the DNA TGTGCCAGCAGCTTGGAATTTTTGGGACAGGGGGCAGGCTACACCTTC.

About this clonotype itself: Likely a read error: the CDR3 ends without its conserved phenylalanine or tryptophan. The rearrangement joins TRBV7-9 to TRBJ2-5; D perhaps matches TRBD2 (6 bases). Per germline, CDR1 SEHNR and CDR2 FQNEAQ (reference sequence). The CDR3 extends over 14 amino acids. Trimming removed 3 bases at V and 7 bases at J, with 15 bases between. CDR3 protein: CASSFSRRGGTQYL. The CDR3 bases are TGTGCCAGCAGCTTTTCCAGGAGGGGTGGGACCCAGTACCTC.

This clonotype was seen many times. A read error may be the cause here, since a much bigger clone is one base away. V and J are TRBV6-5 and TRBJ1-3, with TRBD1 as a possible D gene (6 bases). The germline gives CDR1 MNHEY, CDR2 SVGAGI. The length of the CDR3 is 14 residues. CDR3 bases: TGTGCCAGCAGTCACTCACAGGGACGGAACACCATATATTTT. It specifies CASSHSQGRNTIYF.

The gene calls are TRBV29-1 and TRBJ1-4; a weak D match, TRBD1 (6 bases). With 4 bases removed from V and 7 bases from J, the gap between germline ends came to 19 bases. The CDR3 runs 15 residues. Germline V CDR1 and CDR2: SQVTM, ANQGSEA. CDR3 amino acids: CSVATTNRESEKLFF. The CDR3 DNA reads TGCAGCGTTGCGACAACAAACAGGGAAAGTGAAAAACTGTTTTTT.

In this sample, this clonotype turned up many times. The genes are TRBV11-2 and TRBJ2-3; 11 bases map to TRBD2. J was trimmed by 2 bases and V by 0 bases; bases with no gene match: 4. The CDR3 contains 17 residues. Germline lookup yields CDR1 SGHAT and CDR2 FQNNGV. CDR3 DNA sequence: TGTGCCAGCAGCTTAGAGGGACTAGCGGAAGACACAGATACGCAGTATTTT. Protein: CASSLEGLAEDTDTQYF.

This clonotype has at least ten counts. This sequence joins TRBV6-5 and TRBJ2-7; no clear D gene. The CDR3 is 13 amino acids. Trimming removed 5 bases from V and 7 bases from J, with 15 bases in between. CDR1 and CDR2 (germline): MNHEY, SVGAGI. CDR3 in DNA: TGTGCCAGCAGTCACGGGCAAGAATCGGAGCAGTACTTC. As protein: CASSHGQESEQYF.

This clonotype was observed at least ten times. The genes are TRBV19 and TRBJ2-3; 7 bases map to TRBD2. V gave up 10 bases and J gave up 2 bases; unmatched junction bases: 12. CDR3 size: 15 residues. CDR1 LNHDA and CDR2 SQIVND come from the germline V gene (reference sequence). The CDR3 DNA reads TGTGCCACCAAATCACTAGCGCCAGACACAGATACGCAGTATTTT. Translating gives CATKSLAPDTDTQYF.

This clonotype was counted a few times. This sequence joins TRBV14 and TRBJ1-1; TRBD1 aligns across 7 bases. The CDR3 sequence is 16 residues long. V lost 1 base to trimming and J lost 3 bases; unmatched junction nucleotides: 8. CDR1 is SGHDN and CDR2 is FVKESK in the germline V gene. The CDR3 protein is CASSQGWAGGYTEAFF. CDR3 coding DNA: TGTGCCAGCAGCCAAGGTTGGGCAGGGGGGTACACTGAAGCTTTCTTT.

Many counts were recorded for this clonotype. This chain joins TRBV13 and TRBJ2-7; 8 nucleotides align to TRBD2. Germline assignment: CDR1 PRHDT and CDR2 FYEKMQ (reference sequence). Trimming at V came to 5 bases and at J to 1 base, leaving 7 bases not matched to a gene. This CDR3 has 15 amino acids. CDR3 protein: CASSLRRGGSYEQYF. The CDR3 coding sequence is TGTGCCAGCAGCCTGCGCCGGGGGGGGTCCTACGAGCAGTACTTC.

By its share, this clonotype is medium-sized. The rearrangement uses TRBV29-1 and TRBJ2-7; 9 nucleotides align to TRBD1. The CDR3 length is 14 residues. Germline V CDR1 and CDR2: SQVTM, ANQGSEA. V dropped 4 bases and J dropped 7; count of bases not matched to a gene: 11. For the CDR3, the DNA is TGCAGCGTTGCCCGGGACAGGGATTTCTGGGAGCAGTACTTC. This codes for CSVARDRDFWEQYF.

This clonotype appeared many times. A junction end diverges from the germline sequence, so it may reflect a read error. The chain has TRBV7-2 and TRBJ1-2; 8 positions match TRBD1. The germline CDR1 and CDR2 sequences are SGHTA and FQGNSA. There are 15 residues in the CDR3. CDR3: CASSRGQGSSYGYPF. The CDR3 coding sequence is TGTGCCAGCAGCCGTGGACAGGGCTCGAGCTATGGCTACCCCTTC.

In its sample, this clonotype is medium-sized. The genes are TRBV7-8 and TRBJ1-2; D unresolved. CDR3 length: 14 amino acids. Trimming stripped 1 base from V and 7 bases from J, with 13 bases between. CDR1 and CDR2 (germline): SGHVS, FQNEAQ. In nucleotides, the CDR3 is TGTGCCAGCAGCTTAGATGGTTCTGGTGTTGGCTACACCTTC. This sequence encodes CASSLDGSGVGYTF.

Notes on this clonotype: The conserved phenylalanine or tryptophan normally closing the CDR3 is absent here, so this likely arose from a read error. The V and J genes are TRBV7-9 and TRBJ2-5; the D gene is possibly TRBD2 (6 bases). Trimming cost V 3 bases and J 9 bases, with 17 bases left between them. This CDR3 comprises 14 residues. Germline V lookup: CDR1 SEHNR, CDR2 FQNEAQ (reference sequence). This CDR3 reads CASSFSRRGEAQYP. Written as DNA, the CDR3 is TGTGCCAGCAGCTTTTCCAGGAGGGGTGAGGCCCAGTACCCC.

The rearrangement links TRBV20-1 to TRBJ1-2; a weak D match, TRBD1 (5 bases). CDR1 and CDR2 (germline): DFQATT, SNEGSKA (reference sequence). V was shortened by 4 bases and J by 6 bases, with 15 bases between the two germline ends. The CDR3 is made up of 13 amino acids. CDR3 sequence (DNA): TGCAGTGCTATGACCCAACAGGTGGATGGCTACACCTTC. It encodes CSAMTQQVDGYTF.